The TCR beta chain under discussion was sequenced for a study of early stage breast cancer tumors. Whole-study results and caveats: Functional markers like CD4, CD8 and FOXP3 were missed in bulk sequencing.

Details on this clone: What it recognizes is unknown.

Assay used: immunoSEQ multiplex PCR; TCRdb lists only in-frame clones, some missing. The sample records around 9,700 clones, 70% to 80% being singletons. This CDR3 has 12 amino acids. Germline loops: CDR1 MNHEY, CDR2 SVGAGI. V shed 2 bases and J shed 8 bases, with 9 bases lying between them. The rearrangement joins TRBV6-5 to TRBJ1-1; D perhaps matches TRBD1 (5 bases). The receptor's source is a person aged 65 to 79 with breast cancer. The sequenced sample was breast tumor tissue. In DNA, the CDR3 is TGTGCCAGCAGTTACATGGGGGGGGAAGCTTTCTTT. This translates into CASSYMGGEAFF.